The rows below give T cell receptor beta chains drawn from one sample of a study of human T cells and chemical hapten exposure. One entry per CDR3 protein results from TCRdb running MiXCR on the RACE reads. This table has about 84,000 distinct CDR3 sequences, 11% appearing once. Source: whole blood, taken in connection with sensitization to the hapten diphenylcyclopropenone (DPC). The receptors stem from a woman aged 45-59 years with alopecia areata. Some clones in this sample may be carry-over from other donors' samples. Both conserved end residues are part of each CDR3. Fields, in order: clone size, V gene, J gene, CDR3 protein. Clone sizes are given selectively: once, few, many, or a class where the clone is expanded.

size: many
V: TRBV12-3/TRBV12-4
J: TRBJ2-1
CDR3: CASSPPGQGIGNEQFF

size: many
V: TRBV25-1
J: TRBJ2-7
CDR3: CASSGVGPGEQYF

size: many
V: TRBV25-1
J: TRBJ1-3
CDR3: CASSEPASNAIYF

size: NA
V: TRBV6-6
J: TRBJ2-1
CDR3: CASSLAGEYGEQFF

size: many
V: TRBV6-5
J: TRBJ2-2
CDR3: CASTEHRGTGELFF

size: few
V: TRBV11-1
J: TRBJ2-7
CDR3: CASSLRAGGTPSYEQYF

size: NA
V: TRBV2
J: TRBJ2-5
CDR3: CASSGTGGETQYF

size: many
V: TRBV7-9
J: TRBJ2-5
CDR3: CASSLAGAPETQYF

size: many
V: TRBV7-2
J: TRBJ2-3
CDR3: CASSLEGTDTQYF

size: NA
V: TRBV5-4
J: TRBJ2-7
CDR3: CASSLGAGSGTSYEQYF

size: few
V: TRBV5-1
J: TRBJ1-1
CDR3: CASSYERGWNTEAFF

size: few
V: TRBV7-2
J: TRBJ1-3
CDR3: CASSTRTRSGNTIYF

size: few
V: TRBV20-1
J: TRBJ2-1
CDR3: CSAREGLAAVPYNEQFF

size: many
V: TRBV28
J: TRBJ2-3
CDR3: CASSPRTPNTQYF

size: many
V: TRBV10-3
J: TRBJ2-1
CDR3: CAISWSGRNYNEQFF

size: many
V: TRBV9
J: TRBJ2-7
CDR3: CASSGGTSGNYEQYF

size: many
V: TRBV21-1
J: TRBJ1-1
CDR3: CASSPPGQMNTEAFF